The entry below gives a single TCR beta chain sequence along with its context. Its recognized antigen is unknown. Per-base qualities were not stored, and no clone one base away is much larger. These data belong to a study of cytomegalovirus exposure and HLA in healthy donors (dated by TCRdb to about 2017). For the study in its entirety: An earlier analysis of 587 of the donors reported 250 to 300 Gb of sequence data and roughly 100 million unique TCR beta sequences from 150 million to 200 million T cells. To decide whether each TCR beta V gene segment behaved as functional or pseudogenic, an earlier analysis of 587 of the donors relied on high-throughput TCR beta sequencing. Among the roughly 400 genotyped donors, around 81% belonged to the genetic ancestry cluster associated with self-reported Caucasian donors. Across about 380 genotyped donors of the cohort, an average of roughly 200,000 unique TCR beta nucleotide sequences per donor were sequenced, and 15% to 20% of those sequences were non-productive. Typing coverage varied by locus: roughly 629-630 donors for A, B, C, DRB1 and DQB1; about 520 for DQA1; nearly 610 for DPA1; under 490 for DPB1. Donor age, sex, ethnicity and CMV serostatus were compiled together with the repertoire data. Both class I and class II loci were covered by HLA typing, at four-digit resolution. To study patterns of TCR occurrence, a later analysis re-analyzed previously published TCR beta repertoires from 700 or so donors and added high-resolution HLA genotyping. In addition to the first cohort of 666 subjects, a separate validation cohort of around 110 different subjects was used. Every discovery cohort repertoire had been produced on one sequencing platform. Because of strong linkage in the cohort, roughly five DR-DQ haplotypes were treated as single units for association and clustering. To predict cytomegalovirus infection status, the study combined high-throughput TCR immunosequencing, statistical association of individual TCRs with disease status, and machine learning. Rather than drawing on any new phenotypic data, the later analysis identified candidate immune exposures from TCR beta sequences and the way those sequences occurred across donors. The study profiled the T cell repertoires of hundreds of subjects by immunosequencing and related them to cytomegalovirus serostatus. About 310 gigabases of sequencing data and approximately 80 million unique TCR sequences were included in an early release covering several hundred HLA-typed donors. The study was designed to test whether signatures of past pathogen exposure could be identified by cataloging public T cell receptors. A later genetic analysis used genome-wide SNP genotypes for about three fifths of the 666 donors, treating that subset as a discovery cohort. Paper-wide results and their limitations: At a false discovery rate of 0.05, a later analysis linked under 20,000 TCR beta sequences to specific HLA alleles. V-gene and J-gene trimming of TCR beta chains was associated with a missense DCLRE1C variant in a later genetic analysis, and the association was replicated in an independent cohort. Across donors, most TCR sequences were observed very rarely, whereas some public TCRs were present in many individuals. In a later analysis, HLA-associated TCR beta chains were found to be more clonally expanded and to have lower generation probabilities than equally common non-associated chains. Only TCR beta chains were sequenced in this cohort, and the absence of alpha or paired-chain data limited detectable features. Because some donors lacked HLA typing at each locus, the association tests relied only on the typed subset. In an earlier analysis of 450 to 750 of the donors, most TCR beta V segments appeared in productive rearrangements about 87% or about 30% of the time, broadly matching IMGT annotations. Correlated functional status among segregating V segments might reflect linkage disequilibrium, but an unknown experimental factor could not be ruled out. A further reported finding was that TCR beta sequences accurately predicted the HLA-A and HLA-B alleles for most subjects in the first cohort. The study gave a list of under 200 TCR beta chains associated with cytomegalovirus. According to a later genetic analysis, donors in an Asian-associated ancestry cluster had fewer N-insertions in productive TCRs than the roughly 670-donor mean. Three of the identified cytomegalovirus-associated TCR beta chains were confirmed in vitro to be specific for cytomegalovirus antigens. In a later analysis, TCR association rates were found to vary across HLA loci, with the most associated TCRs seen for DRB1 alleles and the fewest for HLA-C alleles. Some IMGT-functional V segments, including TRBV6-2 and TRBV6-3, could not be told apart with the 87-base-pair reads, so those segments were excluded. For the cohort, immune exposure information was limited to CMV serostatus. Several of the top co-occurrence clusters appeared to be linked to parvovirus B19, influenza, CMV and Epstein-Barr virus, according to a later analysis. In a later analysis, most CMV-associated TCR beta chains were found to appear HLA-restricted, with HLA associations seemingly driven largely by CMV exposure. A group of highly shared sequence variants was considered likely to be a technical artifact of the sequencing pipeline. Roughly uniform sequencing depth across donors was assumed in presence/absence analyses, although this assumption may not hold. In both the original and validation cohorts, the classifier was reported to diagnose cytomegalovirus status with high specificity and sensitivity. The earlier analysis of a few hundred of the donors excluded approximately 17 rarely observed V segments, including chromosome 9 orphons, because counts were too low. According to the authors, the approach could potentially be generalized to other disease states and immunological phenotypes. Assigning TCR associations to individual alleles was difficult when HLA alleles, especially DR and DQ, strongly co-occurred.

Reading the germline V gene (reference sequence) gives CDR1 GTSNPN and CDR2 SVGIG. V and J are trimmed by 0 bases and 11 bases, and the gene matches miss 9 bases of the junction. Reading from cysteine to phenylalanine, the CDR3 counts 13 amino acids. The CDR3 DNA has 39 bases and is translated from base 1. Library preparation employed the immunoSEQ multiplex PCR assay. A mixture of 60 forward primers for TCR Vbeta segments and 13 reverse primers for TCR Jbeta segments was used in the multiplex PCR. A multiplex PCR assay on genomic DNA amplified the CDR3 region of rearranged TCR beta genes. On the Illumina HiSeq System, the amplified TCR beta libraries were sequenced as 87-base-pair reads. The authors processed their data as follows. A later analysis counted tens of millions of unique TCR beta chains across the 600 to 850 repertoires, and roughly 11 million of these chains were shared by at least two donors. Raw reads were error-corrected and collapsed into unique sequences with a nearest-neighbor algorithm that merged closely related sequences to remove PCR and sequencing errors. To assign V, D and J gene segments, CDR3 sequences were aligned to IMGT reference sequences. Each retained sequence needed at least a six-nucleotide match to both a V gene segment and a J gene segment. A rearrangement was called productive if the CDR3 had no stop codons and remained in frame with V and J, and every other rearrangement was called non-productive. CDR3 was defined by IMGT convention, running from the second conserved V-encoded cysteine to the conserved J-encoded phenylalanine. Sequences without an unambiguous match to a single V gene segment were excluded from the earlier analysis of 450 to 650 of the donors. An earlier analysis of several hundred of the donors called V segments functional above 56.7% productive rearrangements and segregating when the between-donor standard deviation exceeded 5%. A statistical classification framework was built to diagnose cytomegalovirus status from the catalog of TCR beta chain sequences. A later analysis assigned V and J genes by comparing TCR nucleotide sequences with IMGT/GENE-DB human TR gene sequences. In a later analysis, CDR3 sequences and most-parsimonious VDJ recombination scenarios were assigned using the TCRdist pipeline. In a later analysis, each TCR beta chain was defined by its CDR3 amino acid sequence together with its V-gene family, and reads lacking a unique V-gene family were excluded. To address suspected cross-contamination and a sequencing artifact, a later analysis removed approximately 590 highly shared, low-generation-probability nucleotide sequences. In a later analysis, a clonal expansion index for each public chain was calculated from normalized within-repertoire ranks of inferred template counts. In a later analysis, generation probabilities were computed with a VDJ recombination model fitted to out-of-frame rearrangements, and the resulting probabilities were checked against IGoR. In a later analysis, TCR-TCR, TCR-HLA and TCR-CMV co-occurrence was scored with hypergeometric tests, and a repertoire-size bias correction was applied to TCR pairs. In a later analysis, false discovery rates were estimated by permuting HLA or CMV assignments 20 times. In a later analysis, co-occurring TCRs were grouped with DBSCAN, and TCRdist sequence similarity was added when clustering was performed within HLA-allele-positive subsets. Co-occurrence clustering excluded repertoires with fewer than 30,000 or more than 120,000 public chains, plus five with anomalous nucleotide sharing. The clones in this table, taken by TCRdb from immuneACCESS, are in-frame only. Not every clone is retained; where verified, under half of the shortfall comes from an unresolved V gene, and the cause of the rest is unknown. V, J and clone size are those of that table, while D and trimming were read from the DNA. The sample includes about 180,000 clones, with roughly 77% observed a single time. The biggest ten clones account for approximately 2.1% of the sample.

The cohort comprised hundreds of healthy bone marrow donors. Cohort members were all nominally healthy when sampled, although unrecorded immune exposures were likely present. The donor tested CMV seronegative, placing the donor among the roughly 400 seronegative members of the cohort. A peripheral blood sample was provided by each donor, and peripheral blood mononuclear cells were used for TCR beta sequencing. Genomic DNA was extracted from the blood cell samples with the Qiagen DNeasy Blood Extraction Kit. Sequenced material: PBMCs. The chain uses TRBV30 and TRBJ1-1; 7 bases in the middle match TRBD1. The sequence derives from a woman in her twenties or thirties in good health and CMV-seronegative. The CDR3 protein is CAWSVNRGETAFF. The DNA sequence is TGTGCCTGGAGTGTGAACAGGGGAGAAACGGCTTTCTTT.